The rows below give T cell receptor beta chains drawn from one sample of a study of cytomegalovirus exposure and HLA in healthy donors. Sequencing used immunoSEQ multiplex PCR; TCRdb keeps in-frame clones, though not all of them. The sample records about 210,000 clones, more than 65% being singletons. The specimen was PBMCs. These receptors were collected from a man in his forties or fifties in good health and CMV-seropositive. CDR3s include the opening cysteine and the closing phenylalanine or tryptophan. The order of the fields is J gene, D gene, V gene, clone size, CDR3 DNA, CDR3 protein. D genes are given only for firm matches. For some rows the clone size is stated as once, few or many, or as a class when expanded; others skip it.

j_gene: TRBJ1-1
d_gene: TRBD1
v_gene: TRBV27
abundance: many
CDR3nt: TGTGCCAGCAGGATTTTGACAGGGGGGAACACTGAAGCTTTCTTT
CDR3aa: CASRILTGGNTEAFF

j_gene: TRBJ1-1
d_gene: .
v_gene: TRBV5-1
abundance: .
CDR3nt: TGCGCCAGCGGACTGACGCAGAACACTGAAGCTTTCTTT
CDR3aa: CASGLTQNTEAFF

j_gene: TRBJ2-5
d_gene: TRBD2
v_gene: TRBV6-6
abundance: once
CDR3nt: TGTGCCAGCAGCAACGCGAGGCTAGCGGCAACTTGGGAGCAGTACTTC
CDR3aa: CASSNARLAATWEQYF

j_gene: TRBJ2-1
d_gene: TRBD2
v_gene: TRBV28
abundance: .
CDR3nt: TGTGCCAGCAGTTTACTTACTAGCGTTAACAATGAGCAGTTCTTC
CDR3aa: CASSLLTSVNNEQFF

j_gene: TRBJ2-7
d_gene: TRBD1
v_gene: TRBV5-1
abundance: .
CDR3nt: TGCGCCAGCAGCTCGGGACAGGGCTACGAGCAGTACTTC
CDR3aa: CASSSGQGYEQYF

j_gene: TRBJ2-2
d_gene: TRBD2
v_gene: TRBV5-1
abundance: once
CDR3nt: TGCGCCAGCAGCTTGAATGGCGGGAGGGACACCGGGGAGCTGTTTTTT
CDR3aa: CASSLNGGRDTGELFF

j_gene: TRBJ2-7
d_gene: .
v_gene: TRBV21-1
abundance: few
CDR3nt: TGTGCCAGCAGCCCAGGGACATGGCGTGTGGAGCAGTACTTC
CDR3aa: CASSPGTWRVEQYF

j_gene: TRBJ2-7
d_gene: TRBD2
v_gene: TRBV27
abundance: .
CDR3nt: TGTGCCAGCACCAAAGGGACTAGCGGGGCCTACGAGCAGTACTTC
CDR3aa: CASTKGTSGAYEQYF

j_gene: TRBJ2-7
d_gene: TRBD2
v_gene: TRBV9
abundance: .
CDR3nt: TGTGCCAGCAGCGCCGAGACTAGCGGGGGACCCCTTGGAACCTACGAGCAGTACTTC
CDR3aa: CASSAETSGGPLGTYEQYF

j_gene: TRBJ2-7
d_gene: TRBD2
v_gene: TRBV7-2
abundance: .
CDR3nt: TGTGCCAGCAGCCTCGCTAGCGGGAGGAGTTACGAGCAGTACTTC
CDR3aa: CASSLASGRSYEQYF

j_gene: TRBJ1-6
d_gene: .
v_gene: TRBV5-8
abundance: .
CDR3nt: TGTGCCAGCAGCTCTGACGGGAGGCACTCACCCCTCCACTTT
CDR3aa: CASSSDGRHSPLHF

j_gene: TRBJ1-4
d_gene: TRBD1
v_gene: TRBV15
abundance: .
CDR3nt: TGTGCCACCAGCAGAGCGCAGCAGGGGGCATTTGAAAAACTGTTTTTT
CDR3aa: CATSRAQQGAFEKLFF

j_gene: TRBJ2-3
d_gene: .
v_gene: TRBV28
abundance: .
CDR3nt: TGTGCCAGCAGTTTAAGTAGCATGGGTCCGCAGTATTTT
CDR3aa: CASSLSSMGPQYF

j_gene: TRBJ2-7
d_gene: .
v_gene: TRBV28
abundance: .
CDR3nt: TGTGCCAGCACAACCCCACCTAGGGAGCAGTACTTC
CDR3aa: CASTTPPREQYF

j_gene: TRBJ2-2
d_gene: .
v_gene: TRBV30
abundance: .
CDR3nt: TGTGCCTGGAGGGGGGGCACCGGGGAGCTGTTTTTT
CDR3aa: CAWRGGTGELFF

j_gene: TRBJ1-4
d_gene: .
v_gene: TRBV2
abundance: .
CDR3nt: TGTGCCAGCATGTCCCAGTCGGGAGGAAAACTGTTTTTT
CDR3aa: CASMSQSGGKLFF

j_gene: TRBJ1-1
d_gene: TRBD1
v_gene: TRBV11-3
abundance: .
CDR3nt: TGTGCCAGCAGTCGAGGGACAGCTGAAGCTTTCTTT
CDR3aa: CASSRGTAEAFF

j_gene: TRBJ2-5
d_gene: .
v_gene: TRBV25-1
abundance: .
CDR3nt: TGTGCCAGCAGTGGCCCGGGACAAAGGCAGTACTTC
CDR3aa: CASSGPGQRQYF

j_gene: TRBJ1-4
d_gene: .
v_gene: TRBV15
abundance: .
CDR3nt: TGTGCCACCAGCAGGAGGGAGGGGGAAGAAAAACTGTTTTTT
CDR3aa: CATSRREGEEKLFF

j_gene: TRBJ1-4
d_gene: .
v_gene: TRBV4-2
abundance: .
CDR3nt: TGTGCCAGCAGCCAGCAGGGTGCGACTAATGAAAAACTGTTTTTT
CDR3aa: CASSQQGATNEKLFF

j_gene: TRBJ2-2
d_gene: .
v_gene: TRBV9
abundance: few
CDR3nt: TGTGCCAGCAGCACCGGGGGGCCCACCGGGGAGCTGTTTTTT
CDR3aa: CASSTGGPTGELFF

j_gene: TRBJ1-6
d_gene: TRBD1
v_gene: TRBV2
abundance: once
CDR3nt: TGTGCCAGCAGTGAAGCGCAGGACAGGGGATCACCCCTCCACTTT
CDR3aa: CASSEAQDRGSPLHF

j_gene: TRBJ2-7
d_gene: TRBD2
v_gene: TRBV5-6
abundance: .
CDR3nt: TGTGCCAGCAGCCCGGGGGGGGCGGGGGGGCGCGAGCAGTACTTC
CDR3aa: CASSPGGAGGREQYF

j_gene: TRBJ2-1
d_gene: .
v_gene: TRBV2
abundance: .
CDR3nt: TGTGCCAGCACTCGAGGTCCGGACAATGAGCAGTTCTTC
CDR3aa: CASTRGPDNEQFF

j_gene: TRBJ1-2
d_gene: TRBD1
v_gene: TRBV7-9
abundance: .
CDR3nt: TGTGCCAGCAGCCCCAGGGCAGGGGGCTATGGCTACACCTTC
CDR3aa: CASSPRAGGYGYTF

j_gene: TRBJ2-2
d_gene: TRBD2
v_gene: TRBV28
abundance: .
CDR3nt: TGTGCCAGCAGTTTCCCCAGCGGGGGTACCGGGGAGCTGTTTTTT
CDR3aa: CASSFPSGGTGELFF

j_gene: TRBJ1-1
d_gene: .
v_gene: TRBV5-1
abundance: .
CDR3nt: TGCGCCAGCAGCTCCGACAGCATGAACACTGAAGCTTTCTTT
CDR3aa: CASSSDSMNTEAFF

j_gene: TRBJ2-3
d_gene: .
v_gene: TRBV7-9
abundance: .
CDR3nt: TGTGCCAGCAGCTTATCGGGGTACACAGATACGCAGTATTTT
CDR3aa: CASSLSGYTDTQYF

j_gene: TRBJ2-3
d_gene: .
v_gene: TRBV7-3
abundance: .
CDR3nt: TGTGCCAGCAGCCCTCGGGGCACAGATACGCAGTATTTT
CDR3aa: CASSPRGTDTQYF

j_gene: TRBJ1-3
d_gene: .
v_gene: TRBV9
abundance: .
CDR3nt: TGTGCCAGCAACTCGGGGGGCCCTTTCTCTGGAAACACCATATATTTT
CDR3aa: CASNSGGPFSGNTIYF